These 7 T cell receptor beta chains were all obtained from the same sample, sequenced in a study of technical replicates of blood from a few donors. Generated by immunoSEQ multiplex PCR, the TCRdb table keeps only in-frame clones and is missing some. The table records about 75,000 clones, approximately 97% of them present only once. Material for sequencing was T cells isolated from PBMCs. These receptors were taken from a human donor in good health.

CDR3 nucleotides: TGCAGCGTTGAAGAAGCGGGGGGCCGTATATACGAGCAGTACTTC. This translates into CSVEEAGGRIYEQYF. The chain employs TRBV29-1 and TRBJ2-7, with 9 bases that match TRBD2. Trimming cost V 0 bases and J 4 bases; bases outside gene matches: 7. This CDR3 contains 15 residues. Germline V gene data show CDR1 as SQVTM and CDR2 as ANQGSEA.

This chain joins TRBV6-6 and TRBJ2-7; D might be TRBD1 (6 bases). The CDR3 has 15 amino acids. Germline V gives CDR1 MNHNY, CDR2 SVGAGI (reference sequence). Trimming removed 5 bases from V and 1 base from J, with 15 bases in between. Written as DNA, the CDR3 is TGTGCCAGCAGTCCCAGGGACACTAGTTCCTACGAGCAGTACTTC. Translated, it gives CASSPRDTSSYEQYF.

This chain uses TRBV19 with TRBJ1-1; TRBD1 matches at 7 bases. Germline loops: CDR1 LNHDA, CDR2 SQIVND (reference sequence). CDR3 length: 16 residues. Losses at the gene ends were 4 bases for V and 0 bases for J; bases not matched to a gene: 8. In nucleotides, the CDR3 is TGTGCCAGTAGTACCCTTACGGGACAGATGAACACTGAAGCTTTCTTT. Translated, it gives CASSTLTGQMNTEAFF. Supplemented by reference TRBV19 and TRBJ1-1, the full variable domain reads DGGITQSPKYLFRKEGQNVTLSCEQNLNHDAMYWYRQDPGQGLRLIYYSQIVNDFQKGDIAEGYSVSREKKESFPLTVTSAQKNPTAFYLCASSTLTGQMNTEAFFGQGTRLTVV.

CDR3 in DNA: TGTGCCAGCAGGACCGGAGTTGTGGTCACTGAAGCTTTCTTT. This gives the protein CASRTGVVVTEAFF. This rearrangement joins TRBV6-1 to TRBJ1-1; D gene unclear. Germline lookup yields CDR1 MNHNS and CDR2 SASEGT. Trimming removed 6 bases at V and 4 bases at J, with 15 bases between. This CDR3 is 14 amino acids long.

CDR3 coding DNA: TGTGCCAGCATGCAAATCCCAGGGACAGGGACGGGGGGCACTGAAGCTTTCTTT. Translated, it gives CASMQIPGTGTGGTEAFF. The chain recombines TRBV5-8 with TRBJ1-1; TRBD1 agrees at 9 bases. CDR3 length: 18 residues. The junction had 19 bases not matched to a gene; V was cut back by 6 bases and J by 4 bases. Germline V gene sequence: CDR1 SGHTS, CDR2 YDEGEE.

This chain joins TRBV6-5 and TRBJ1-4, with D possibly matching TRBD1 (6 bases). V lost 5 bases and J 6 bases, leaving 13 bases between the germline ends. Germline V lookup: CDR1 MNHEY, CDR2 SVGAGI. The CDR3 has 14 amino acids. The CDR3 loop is CASSTTGTYEKLFF. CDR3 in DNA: TGTGCCAGCAGTACGACCGGGACATATGAAAAACTGTTTTTT.

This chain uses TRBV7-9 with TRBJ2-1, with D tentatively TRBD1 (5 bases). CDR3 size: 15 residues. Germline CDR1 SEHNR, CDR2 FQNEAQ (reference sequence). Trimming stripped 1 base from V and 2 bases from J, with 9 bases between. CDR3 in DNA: TGTGCCAGCAGCTTAGGAGACAGACCCTACAATGAGCAGTTCTTC. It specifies CASSLGDRPYNEQFF.